This T cell receptor (beta chain) was identified during a study of monozygotic twins with inflammatory bowel disease. Broader study findings: Fewer shared clonotypes with others were found in IBD patients than in healthy twins, especially with disease activity. Telling different T cell subtypes apart from each other was not possible. Repertoire similarity matched across concordant and discordant twins, perhaps owing to limited power.

As for this clonotype: What it recognizes is unknown.

Nested amplification of TCRalpha and TCRbeta cDNA involved two PCRs of roughly 17 and 9 cycles. TCRdb reworked the 5' RACE reads into one entry per CDR3 protein, no DNA. Recorded for this sample: around 380,000 distinct CDR3 sequences. Material for sequencing was blood. The source of this sequence is a human donor with ulcerative colitis or Crohn's disease, or a healthy co-twin of an affected twin (not recorded which).

CDR3 residues: CASSRDSFQETQYF. The J gene is TRBJ2-5, the V gene TRBV6-1; no DNA is available, so the TRBD2 call from TCRdb remains unchecked. CDR1 is MNHNS, CDR2 SASEGT, per germline. The CDR3 sequence is 14 residues long.